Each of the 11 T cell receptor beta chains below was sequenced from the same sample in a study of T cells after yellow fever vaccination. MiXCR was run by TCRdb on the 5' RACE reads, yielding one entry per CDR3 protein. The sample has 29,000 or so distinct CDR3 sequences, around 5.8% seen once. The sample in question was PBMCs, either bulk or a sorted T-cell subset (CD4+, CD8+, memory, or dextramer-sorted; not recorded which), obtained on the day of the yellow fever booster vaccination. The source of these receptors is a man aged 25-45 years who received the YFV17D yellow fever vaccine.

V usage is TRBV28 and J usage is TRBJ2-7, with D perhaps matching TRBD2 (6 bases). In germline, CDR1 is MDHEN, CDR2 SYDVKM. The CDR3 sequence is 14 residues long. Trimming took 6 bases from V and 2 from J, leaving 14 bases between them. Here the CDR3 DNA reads TGTGCCAGCAGAATCACGGGAGTTCCCTACGAGCAGTACTTC. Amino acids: CASRITGVPYEQYF.

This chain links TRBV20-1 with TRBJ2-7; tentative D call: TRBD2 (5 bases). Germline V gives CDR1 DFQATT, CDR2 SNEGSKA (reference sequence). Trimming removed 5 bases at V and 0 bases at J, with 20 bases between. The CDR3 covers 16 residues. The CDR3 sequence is CSALLPPDLASYEQYF. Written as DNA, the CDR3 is TGCAGTGCTCTACTCCCCCCAGACCTAGCCTCCTACGAGCAGTACTTC.

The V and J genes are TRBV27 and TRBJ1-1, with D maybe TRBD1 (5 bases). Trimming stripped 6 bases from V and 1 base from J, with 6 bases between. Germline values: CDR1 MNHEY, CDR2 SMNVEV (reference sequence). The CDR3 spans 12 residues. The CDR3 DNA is TGTGCCAGCAGGCAGGGGAACACTGAAGCTTTCTTT. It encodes CASRQGNTEAFF.

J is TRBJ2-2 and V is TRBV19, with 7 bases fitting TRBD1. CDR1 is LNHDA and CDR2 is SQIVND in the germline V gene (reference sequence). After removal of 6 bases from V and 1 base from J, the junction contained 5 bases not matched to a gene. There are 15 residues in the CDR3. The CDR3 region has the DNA TGTGCCAGTAGCAGACAGGGCGGGAACACCGGGGAGCTGTTTTTT. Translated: CASSRQGGNTGELFF.

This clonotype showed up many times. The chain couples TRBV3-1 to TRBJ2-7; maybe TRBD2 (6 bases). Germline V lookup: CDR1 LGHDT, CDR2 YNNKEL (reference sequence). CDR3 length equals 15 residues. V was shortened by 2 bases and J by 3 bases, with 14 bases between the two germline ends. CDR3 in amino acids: CASSQSGGKGYEQYF. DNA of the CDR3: TGTGCCAGCAGCCAATCTGGAGGGAAGGGCTACGAGCAGTACTTC.

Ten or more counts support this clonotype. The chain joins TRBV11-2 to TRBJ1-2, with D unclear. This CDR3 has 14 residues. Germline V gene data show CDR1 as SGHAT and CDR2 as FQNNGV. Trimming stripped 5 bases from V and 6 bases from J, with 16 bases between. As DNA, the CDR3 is TGTGCCAGCAGCCTACAAAGCCGGAGCGATGGCTACACCTTC. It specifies CASSLQSRSDGYTF.

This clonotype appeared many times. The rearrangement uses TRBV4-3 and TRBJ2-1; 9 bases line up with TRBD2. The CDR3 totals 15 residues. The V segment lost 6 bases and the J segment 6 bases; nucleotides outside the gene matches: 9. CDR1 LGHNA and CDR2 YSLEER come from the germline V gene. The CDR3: CASSQLAGGPNEQFF. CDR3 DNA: TGCGCCAGCAGTCAACTTGCGGGAGGGCCCAATGAGCAGTTCTTC.

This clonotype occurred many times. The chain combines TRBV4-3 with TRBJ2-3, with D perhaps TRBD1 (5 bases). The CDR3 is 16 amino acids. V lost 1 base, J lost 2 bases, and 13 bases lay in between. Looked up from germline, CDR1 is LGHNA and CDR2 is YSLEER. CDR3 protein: CASSQAQGRFTDTQYF. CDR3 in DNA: TGCGCCAGCAGCCAAGCGCAGGGCCGGTTCACAGATACGCAGTATTTT.

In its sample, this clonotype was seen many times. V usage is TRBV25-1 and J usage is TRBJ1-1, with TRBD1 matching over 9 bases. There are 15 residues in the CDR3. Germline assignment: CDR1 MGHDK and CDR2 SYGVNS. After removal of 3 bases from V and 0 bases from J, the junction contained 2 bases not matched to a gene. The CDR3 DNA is TGTGCCAGCAGTGATAGGGACAGGGTGAACACTGAAGCTTTCTTT. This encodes CASSDRDRVNTEAFF.

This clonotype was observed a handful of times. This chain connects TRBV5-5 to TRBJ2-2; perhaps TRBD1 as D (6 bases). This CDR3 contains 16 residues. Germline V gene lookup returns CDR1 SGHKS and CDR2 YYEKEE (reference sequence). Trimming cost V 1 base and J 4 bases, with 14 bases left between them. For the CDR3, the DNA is TGTGCCAGCAGCTTGATCAGGGGACGAGGCACCGGGGAGCTGTTTTTT. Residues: CASSLIRGRGTGELFF.

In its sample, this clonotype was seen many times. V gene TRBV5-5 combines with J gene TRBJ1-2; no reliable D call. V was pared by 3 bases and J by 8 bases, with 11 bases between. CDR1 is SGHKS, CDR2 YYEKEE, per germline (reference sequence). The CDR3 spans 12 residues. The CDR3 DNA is TGTGCCAGCAGCTGGCGGGTGGAAGGCTACACCTTC. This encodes CASSWRVEGYTF. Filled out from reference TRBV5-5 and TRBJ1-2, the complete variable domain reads DAGVTQSPTHLIKTRGQQVTLRCSPISGHKSVSWYQQVLGQGPQFIFQYYEKEERGRGNFPDRFSARQFPNYSSELNVNALLLGDSALYLCASSWRVEGYTFGSGTRLTVV.